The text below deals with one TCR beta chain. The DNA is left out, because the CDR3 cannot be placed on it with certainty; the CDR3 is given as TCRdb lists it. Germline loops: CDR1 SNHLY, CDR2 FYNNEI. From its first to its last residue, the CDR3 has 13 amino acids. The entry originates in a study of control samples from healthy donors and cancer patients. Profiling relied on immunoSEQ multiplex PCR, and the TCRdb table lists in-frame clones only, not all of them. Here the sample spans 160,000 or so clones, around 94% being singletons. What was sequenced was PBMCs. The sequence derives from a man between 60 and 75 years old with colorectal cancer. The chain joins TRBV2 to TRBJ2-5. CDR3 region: CASSVGFLETQYF.